The rows below give T cell receptor beta chains drawn from one sample of a study of blood T cell repertoires in COVID-19. The assay was immunoSEQ multiplex PCR, and TCRdb's table has in-frame clones only and misses some. The table has approximately 300,000 clones, around nine tenths seen once; the top ten hold approximately 5.2%. The material sequenced was PBMCs or T cells enriched from blood (not recorded which). The receptors were sampled from a man in his sixties who had recovered from COVID-19. The CDR3 runs from the conserved cysteine through the conserved F or W. D genes are given only for firm matches. Not all rows give a size; the values are once, few, many and, for expanded clones, a class.

TRBD1 | TRBJ1-5 | . | 15 | TRBV9 | CASSVGTGSNQPQHF | TGTGCCAGCAGCGTAGGGACAGGGAGCAATCAGCCCCAGCATTTT
TRBD1 | TRBJ2-1 | . | 15 | TRBV5-1 | CASSLTSTGGLSWFF | TGCGCCAGCAGCTTGACTAGTACAGGGGGTCTATCTTGGTTCTTC
. | TRBJ2-3 | . | 12 | TRBV24-1 | CATSDHTDTQYF | TGTGCCACCAGTGACCACACAGATACGCAGTATTTT
TRBD1 | TRBJ2-2 | . | 16 | TRBV5-1 | CASSRVQGADTGELFF | TGCGCCAGCTCCCGCGTGCAGGGGGCCGACACCGGGGAGCTGTTTTTT
TRBD2 | TRBJ2-3 | . | 15 | TRBV7-9 | CASSSSGRLTDTQYF | TGTGCCAGCAGCTCTAGCGGGAGACTCACAGATACGCAGTATTTT
TRBD1 | TRBJ1-5 | once | 15 | TRBV20-1 | CSASGGQGVRKAQHF | TGCAGTGCTAGTGGGGGTCAGGGGGTCCGCAAGGCCCAGCATTTT
. | TRBJ2-3 | . | 15 | TRBV5-4 | CASSTRQGGSDTQYF | TGTGCCAGCAGCACCCGACAGGGAGGCTCAGATACGCAGTATTTT
. | TRBJ2-2 | once | 16 | TRBV19 | CASSSFSVVKSGELFF | TGTGCCAGTAGTAGCTTTAGCGTAGTTAAGTCCGGGGAGCTGTTTTTT
. | TRBJ1-1 | . | 15 | TRBV6-5 | CASSRSRQADTEAFF | TGTGCCAGCAGCCGGAGCCGACAGGCGGACACTGAAGCTTTCTTT
TRBD2 | TRBJ2-7 | . | 17 | TRBV10-3 | CAISDPRGEGASYEQYF | TGTGCCATCAGTGACCCCCGAGGGGAGGGAGCATCCTACGAGCAGTACTTC
. | TRBJ1-1 | . | 11 | TRBV29-1 | CSYRVGTEAFF | TGCAGCTACAGGGTTGGCACTGAAGCTTTCTTT
TRBD2 | TRBJ2-2 | . | 16 | TRBV5-8 | CASSHSGLAGAGELFF | TGTGCCAGCAGCCATTCGGGACTAGCGGGAGCCGGGGAGCTGTTTTTT
. | TRBJ1-3 | once | 15 | TRBV28 | CASSDSPGGGNTIYF | TGTGCCAGCAGTGACAGCCCGGGTGGTGGAAACACCATATATTTT
TRBD1 | TRBJ2-1 | . | 15 | TRBV4-3 | CASSHTGGTYNEQFF | TGCGCCAGCAGCCATACAGGGGGGACTTACAATGAGCAGTTCTTC
. | TRBJ2-1 | . | 11 | TRBV24-1 | CATASGHEQFF | TGTGCCACCGCCTCTGGGCATGAGCAGTTCTTC
. | TRBJ2-2 | . | 13 | TRBV7-3 | CASSLMGPGELFF | TGTGCCAGCAGCTTAATGGGCCCCGGGGAGCTGTTTTTT
. | TRBJ1-4 | . | 14 | TRBV5-1 | CASSLQAVGEKLFF | TGCGCCAGCAGCTTACAGGCCGTGGGCGAAAAACTGTTTTTT
. | TRBJ1-1 | . | 15 | TRBV7-8 | CASSSSGVAGSEAFF | TGTGCCAGCAGCTCCTCGGGGGTCGCTGGATCTGAAGCTTTCTTT
TRBD1 | TRBJ1-4 | . | 14 | TRBV3-1/TRBV3-2 | CASSPMRDREKLFF | TGTGCCAGCAGCCCTATGAGGGACAGGGAAAAACTGTTTTTT
TRBD2 | TRBJ2-1 | . | 17 | TRBV14 | CASSQRLGRVSYNEQFF | TGTGCCAGCAGCCAAAGACTAGGGAGGGTCTCCTACAATGAGCAGTTCTTC
TRBD1 | TRBJ2-7 | . | 16 | TRBV19 | CASSIVRTGGSYEQYF | TGTGCCAGTAGTATAGTACGAACAGGGGGCAGCTACGAGCAGTACTTC
TRBD1 | TRBJ2-3 | once | 16 | TRBV11-1 | CASSRGQGIKADTQYF | TGTGCCAGCAGCCGGGGACAGGGCATCAAGGCAGATACGCAGTATTTT
TRBD1 | TRBJ2-1 | . | 15 | TRBV19 | CASSITGGYYNEQFF | TGTGCCAGTAGTATTACAGGGGGCTATTACAATGAGCAGTTCTTC
. | TRBJ1-1 | . | 14 | TRBV5-1 | CASSITGLNTEAFF | TGCGCCAGCAGCATTACAGGCCTGAACACTGAAGCTTTCTTT
TRBD2 | TRBJ2-3 | . | 13 | TRBV19 | CASGLAGLDTQYF | TGTGCCAGTGGACTAGCGGGCCTGGATACGCAGTATTTT
. | TRBJ2-7 | . | 11 | TRBV12-3/TRBV12-4 | CASSLDSEQYF | TGTGCCAGCAGTCTGGACTCCGAGCAGTACTTC
. | TRBJ2-1 | once | 13 | TRBV28 | CASRLGGYNEQFF | TGTGCCTCAAGGCTGGGGGGATACAATGAGCAGTTCTTC
. | TRBJ2-4 | . | 13 | TRBV18 | CAARAGSKNIQYF | TGTGCCGCCAGGGCAGGGTCCAAAAACATTCAGTACTTC
. | TRBJ2-1 | . | 13 | TRBV30 | CALVAGTYNEQFF | TGTGCCCTGGTGGCGGGTACCTACAATGAGCAGTTCTTC
. | TRBJ1-5 | . | 14 | TRBV5-1 | CASSSDWGGQPQHF | TGCGCCAGCAGCTCGGATTGGGGGGGTCAGCCCCAGCATTTT
TRBD1 | TRBJ2-7 | . | 14 | TRBV5-4 | CASSLDRGSHEQYF | TGTGCCAGCAGCCTAGACAGGGGGTCCCACGAGCAGTACTTC
TRBD1 | TRBJ2-1 | . | 15 | TRBV28 | CASNAGGGRRNEQFF | TGTGCCAGCAATGCAGGGGGCGGTAGGAGGAATGAGCAGTTCTTC
. | TRBJ2-2 | . | 17 | TRBV3-1/TRBV3-2 | CASSQGKFAADTGELFF | TGTGCCAGCAGCCAGGGGAAGTTTGCAGCGGACACCGGGGAGCTGTTTTTT
. | TRBJ1-6 | . | 15 | TRBV19 | CASSMRPLDNSPLHF | TGTGCCAGTAGTATGCGGCCCCTCGATAATTCACCCCTCCACTTT
TRBD2 | TRBJ2-7 | . | 15 | TRBV25-1 | CASSEWAGGTQEQYF | TGTGCCAGCAGTGAATGGGCGGGAGGGACCCAGGAGCAGTACTTC
TRBD1 | TRBJ1-1 | . | 16 | TRBV5-1 | CASSGGDRRTNTEAFF | TGCGCCAGCAGCGGCGGGGACAGGAGGACTAACACTGAAGCTTTCTTT
TRBD2 | TRBJ2-3 | . | 18 | TRBV7-9 | CASSPGTSGRPHTDTQYF | TGTGCCAGCAGCCCCGGGACTAGCGGGAGGCCCCACACAGATACGCAGTATTTT